These T cell receptor beta chains were read from a single sample in a study of OX40 agonist ivuxolimab in advanced cancers. The repertoire was sequenced with immunoSEQ multiplex PCR; TCRdb's copy has only in-frame clones and lacks some. The table includes fewer than 85,000 clones, roughly 85% detected once. The sequencing used CD4+ or CD8+ T cells sorted from blood, collected in a trial of the OX40 agonist ivuxolimab. These receptors all stem from an adult with an advanced solid tumor such as melanoma, head and neck, liver or kidney cancer. CDR3s include the opening cysteine and the closing phenylalanine or tryptophan. The D gene is left open where the match is weak. Not all rows give a size; the values are once, few, many and, for expanded clones, a class.

len: 15
d_gene: TRBD1
abundance: few
j_gene: TRBJ1-6
v_gene: TRBV18
CDR3aa: CASSQGTANNSPLHF
CDR3nt: TGTGCCAGCTCACAAGGGACAGCCAATAATTCACCCCTCCACTTT

len: 12
d_gene: -
abundance: -
j_gene: TRBJ2-1
v_gene: TRBV2
CDR3aa: CASRTTGNEQFF
CDR3nt: TGTGCCAGCAGAACGACAGGCAATGAGCAGTTCTTC

len: 14
d_gene: -
abundance: -
j_gene: TRBJ2-5
v_gene: TRBV5-6
CDR3aa: CASSLGGPGETQYF
CDR3nt: TGTGCCAGCAGCTTGGGCGGACCAGGAGAGACCCAGTACTTC

len: 13
d_gene: -
abundance: -
j_gene: TRBJ1-1
v_gene: TRBV6-1
CDR3aa: CASSETPRPEAFF
CDR3nt: TGTGCCAGCAGTGAAACCCCCCGGCCTGAAGCTTTCTTT

len: 15
d_gene: -
abundance: -
j_gene: TRBJ1-1
v_gene: TRBV6-5
CDR3aa: CASSPLQGGGTEAFF
CDR3nt: TGTGCCAGCAGTCCCCTACAGGGAGGTGGAACTGAAGCTTTCTTT

len: 18
d_gene: TRBD2
abundance: -
j_gene: TRBJ2-4
v_gene: TRBV5-1
CDR3aa: CASSGASGGELAKNIQYF
CDR3nt: TGCGCCAGCAGCGGAGCTAGCGGGGGGGAACTAGCCAAAAACATTCAGTACTTC

len: 14
d_gene: TRBD2
abundance: -
j_gene: TRBJ2-3
v_gene: TRBV4-2
CDR3aa: CASSLSGTTDTQYF
CDR3nt: TGTGCCAGCAGTCTTAGCGGGACCACAGATACGCAGTATTTT

len: 15
d_gene: -
abundance: once
j_gene: TRBJ1-2
v_gene: TRBV9
CDR3aa: CASSTPQGQLSGYTF
CDR3nt: TGTGCCAGCAGCACCCCCCAGGGGCAACTCAGTGGCTACACCTTC

len: 15
d_gene: -
abundance: -
j_gene: TRBJ2-1
v_gene: TRBV7-2
CDR3aa: CASSPGYSSYNEQFF
CDR3nt: TGTGCCAGCAGCCCCGGTTACTCCTCTTACAATGAGCAGTTCTTC

len: 14
d_gene: -
abundance: -
j_gene: TRBJ1-3
v_gene: TRBV9
CDR3aa: CASSDGNSGNTIYF
CDR3nt: TGTGCCAGCAGCGATGGAAACTCTGGAAACACCATATATTTT

len: 13
d_gene: -
abundance: -
j_gene: TRBJ1-2
v_gene: TRBV5-1
CDR3aa: CASSSGTVYGYTF
CDR3nt: TGCGCCAGCAGCTCCGGGACGGTATATGGCTACACCTTC

len: 14
d_gene: -
abundance: -
j_gene: TRBJ2-7
v_gene: TRBV7-9
CDR3aa: CASSRPPEVNEQYF
CDR3nt: TGTGCCAGCAGCCGCCCTCCAGAAGTTAACGAGCAGTACTTC